This passage covers 27 T cell receptor beta chains from one sample sequenced in a study of blood T cell repertoires in COVID-19. Here immunoSEQ multiplex PCR was the method, and the copy in TCRdb shows in-frame clones only, minus some. The sample records 300,000 to 450,000 clones, roughly nine tenths being singletons. Sequencing was carried out using PBMCs or T cells enriched from blood (not recorded which). These receptors were collected from a woman in her thirties who had recovered from COVID-19.

The genes are TRBV7-9 and TRBJ1-2; no clear D gene. The CDR3 has 13 amino acids. Per the germline V gene, CDR1 is SEHNR and CDR2 is FQNEAQ (reference sequence). Trimming took 0 bases from V and 5 from J, leaving 7 bases between them. DNA of the CDR3: TGTGCCAGCAGCTTAGCCACGGAGTATGGCTACACCTTC. Its translation is CASSLATEYGYTF.

The V call is TRBV6-6, the J call TRBJ1-2; 8 positions match TRBD1. CDR1 and CDR2 from the germline V gene are MNHNY and SVGAGI (reference sequence). The CDR3 contains 14 residues. J lost 2 bases, V lost 6 bases, and 5 bases had no gene match. This CDR3 is CASSRGTGNYGYTF. The CDR3 DNA sequence: TGTGCCAGCAGCCGCGGGACAGGCAACTATGGCTACACCTTC.

There are a few counts of this clone. The chain links TRBV6-5 to TRBJ2-2, with D maybe TRBD1 (6 bases). Trimming pared 7 bases from V and 6 bases from J, leaving 15 bases between. This CDR3 is built from 14 residues. Germline V gene sequence: CDR1 MNHEY, CDR2 SVGAGI. This chain's CDR3 is CASTQGISSGELFF. In nucleotides, the CDR3 is TGTGCCAGCACACAGGGTATTAGTTCCGGGGAGCTGTTTTTT.

This clone appeared a few times. The genes are TRBV5-1 and TRBJ2-1; D possibly corresponds to TRBD1 (6 bases). The CDR3 covers 16 residues. V was pared by 0 bases and J by 4 bases, with 14 bases between. Germline lookup yields CDR1 SGHRS and CDR2 YFSETQ. In DNA form, the CDR3 reads TGCGCCAGCAGCTTGGAAGGGACAAATGGGTACAATGAGCAGTTCTTC. Amino acid sequence: CASSLEGTNGYNEQFF.

V is TRBV27 and J is TRBJ1-6, with 9 bases identical to TRBD1. There are 17 residues in the CDR3. Trimming at V came to 5 bases and at J to 0 bases, leaving 5 bases not matched to a gene. Germline-derived CDR1 and CDR2 are MNHEY and SMNVEV (reference sequence). CDR3 sequence (DNA): TGTGCCAGCAGTGGACAGGGGTCGAGCTCCTATAATTCACCCCTCCACTTT. It encodes CASSGQGSSSYNSPLHF.

The V gene is TRBV6-2 or TRBV6-3, the J gene TRBJ1-5; D is undetermined. The CDR3 has 15 residues. Germline lookup yields CDR1 MNHEY and CDR2 SVGEGT. V was clipped by 2 bases and J by 0 bases, with 8 bases between them. CDR3 residues: CASSYPGYSNQPQHF. CDR3 sequence (DNA): TGTGCCAGCAGTTACCCCGGGTATAGCAATCAGCCCCAGCATTTT.

The chain recombines TRBV27 with TRBJ2-3; 12 positions match TRBD1. Losses at the gene ends were 6 bases for V and 4 bases for J; bases not matched to a gene: 5. This CDR3 has 15 residues. Germline V gives CDR1 MNHEY, CDR2 SMNVEV (reference sequence). The CDR3 here is CASRPGQGASDTQYF. The CDR3 bases are TGTGCCAGCAGACCGGGACAGGGGGCATCAGATACGCAGTATTTT.

The chain joins TRBV28 to TRBJ1-1; D gene uncertain. The germline V gene encodes CDR1 MDHEN and CDR2 SYDVKM. V shed 5 bases and J shed 4 bases, with 8 bases lying between them. The CDR3 runs to 12 residues. The CDR3 DNA is TGTGCCAGCAGTCCTCACTCCACTGAAGCTTTCTTT. This gives the protein CASSPHSTEAFF.

The chain joins TRBV5-4 to TRBJ2-2, with D perhaps TRBD1 (5 bases). V gave up 2 bases and J gave up 0 bases, with 8 bases separating them. The CDR3 sequence is 15 residues long. Per germline, CDR1 SGHNT and CDR2 YYREEE (reference sequence). CDR3 nucleotides: TGTGCCAGCAGCTTCGACAGCGCGAACACCGGGGAGCTGTTTTTT. Residues: CASSFDSANTGELFF.

The genes are TRBV9 and TRBJ1-5, with 7 bases that match TRBD1. The CDR3 extends over 19 amino acids. Per germline, CDR1 SGDLS and CDR2 YYNGEE. V lost 5 bases, J lost 0 bases, and 17 bases stayed unmatched. This CDR3 is CASSHTSGQLSSSNQPQHF. CDR3 in DNA: TGTGCCAGCAGTCACACCTCGGGACAGCTAAGCTCTAGCAATCAGCCCCAGCATTTT.

V is TRBV21-1 and J is TRBJ1-2; the table's D call, TRBD1, was not checked against the DNA. TRBV21-1 is a pseudogene. This CDR3 contains 15 residues. This chain's CDR3 is CASRLGTGRAYGYTF. The CDR3 DNA sequence: TGTGCCAGCAGGCTCGGGACAGGACGTGCCTATGGCTACACCTTC.

The CDR3 loop reads CSVYRTDGYTF. In DNA form, the CDR3 reads TGCAGCGTTTACCGTACAGATGGCTACACCTTC. This rearrangement joins TRBV29-1 to TRBJ1-2; no reliable D call. The length of the CDR3 is 11 residues. With 5 bases removed from V and 6 bases from J, the gap between germline ends came to 10 bases. CDR1 SQVTM and CDR2 ANQGSEA come from the germline V gene.

V gene TRBV30 combines with J gene TRBJ1-5; D gene ambiguous. In germline, CDR1 is GTSNPN, CDR2 SVGIG (reference sequence). The CDR3 loop spans 14 amino acids. V was shortened by 0 bases and J by 2 bases, with 8 bases between the two germline ends. The CDR3 region has the DNA TGTGCCTGGAGTGTACTCCATGGCAATCAGCCCCAGCATTTT. Translating gives CAWSVLHGNQPQHF.

For the CDR3, the DNA is TGTGCCAGCAGTACCGCCAACAGGGGACCGGATGAAAAACTGTTTTTT. Its translation is CASSTANRGPDEKLFF. The genes are TRBV28 and TRBJ1-4; 7 bases agree with TRBD1. The V segment lost 5 bases and the J segment 6 bases; nucleotides outside the gene matches: 12. CDR1 is MDHEN, CDR2 SYDVKM, per germline. CDR3 size: 16 residues.

The chain recombines TRBV23-1 with TRBJ1-1; D uncertain. Being an ORF, TRBV23-1 has a function that is uncertain. The CDR3 has 14 amino acids. Trimming took off 0 bases at V and 5 bases at J, with 10 bases between the two ends. DNA for the CDR3: TGCGCCAGCAGTCAATCCGAAACCCAGACTGAAGCTTTCTTT. It specifies CASSQSETQTEAFF.

The gene calls are TRBV5-6 and TRBJ1-2; 7 positions agree with TRBD1. V was pared by 4 bases and J by 6 bases, with 6 bases of the junction left unmatched. The CDR3 contains 13 residues. Germline loops: CDR1 SGHDT, CDR2 YYEEEE. The CDR3 sequence: CASSRWDRNGYTF. The CDR3 nucleotides read TGTGCCAGCAGCCGATGGGACAGAAATGGCTACACCTTC.

The chain is built from TRBV29-1 and TRBJ1-1, with D perhaps TRBD1 (6 bases). The V and J ends lost 4 bases and 4 bases respectively, with 19 bases between them. The CDR3 sequence is 15 residues long. Germline-derived CDR1 and CDR2 are SQVTM and ANQGSEA. The CDR3 sequence: CSVVGGGNFPTEAFF. The CDR3 bases are TGCAGCGTTGTTGGCGGGGGCAATTTTCCCACTGAAGCTTTCTTT.

J is TRBJ1-1 and V is TRBV5-1; D not resolved. Germline assignment: CDR1 SGHRS and CDR2 YFSETQ. The CDR3 loop spans 13 amino acids. V lost 4 bases and J lost 0, with 7 bases in between. The CDR3 sequence: CASSPDLNTEAFF. The CDR3 region has the DNA TGCGCCAGCAGCCCCGACTTGAACACTGAAGCTTTCTTT.

The V gene is TRBV3-1 (or the pseudogene TRBV3-2), the J gene TRBJ1-2; TRBD1 is a possible D gene (5 bases). Germline values: CDR1 LGHDT, CDR2 YNNKEL (reference sequence). Trimming left V 5 bases short and J 8 bases short, with 15 bases between. The CDR3 sequence is 13 residues long. The CDR3 loop reads CASSYGTGGGYTF. The CDR3 DNA reads as TGTGCCAGCAGCTATGGGACCGGGGGAGGCTACACCTTC.

CDR3 amino acids: CASRDRSATNEKLFF. The CDR3 DNA reads TGTGCCAGCCGGGACAGAAGCGCAACTAATGAAAAACTGTTTTTT. V and J are TRBV2 and TRBJ1-4; TRBD1 matches at 7 bases. Germline loops: CDR1 SNHLY, CDR2 FYNNEI. The CDR3 is 15 residues long. The trim removed 8 bases at V and 0 bases at J, leaving 6 bases unmatched.

This clone occurred a few times. In DNA, the CDR3 is TGTGCCAGCAGGGGAGGGGCAGGGGAGCCCTATAATTCACCCCTCCACTTT. Amino acid sequence: CASRGGAGEPYNSPLHF. The chain links TRBV28 to TRBJ1-6, with D possibly TRBD1 on 6 matching bases. Germline CDR1 and CDR2: MDHEN and SYDVKM. The V end lost 6 bases, the J end lost 2 bases, and 17 bases lay between the germline ends. The CDR3 is 17 amino acids.

This clone was observed a handful of times. The chain carries TRBV27 and TRBJ1-5; D unclear. CDR3 size: 12 residues. The V and J ends lost 5 bases and 4 bases respectively, with 6 bases between them. Germline-derived CDR1 and CDR2 are MNHEY and SMNVEV (reference sequence). The chain's CDR3 is CASSPTNQPQHF. For the CDR3, the DNA is TGTGCCAGCAGTCCCACTAATCAGCCCCAGCATTTT.

The gene calls are TRBV28 and TRBJ2-1, with a weak D call TRBD2 (5 bases). V lost 1 base and J lost 9, with 16 bases in between. The V gene's germline CDR1 is MDHEN and CDR2 SYDVKM. This CDR3 is built from 15 residues. Here the CDR3 reads CASSLSAGHWGEQFF. The CDR3 nucleotides are TGTGCCAGCAGTTTATCGGCGGGCCACTGGGGTGAGCAGTTCTTC.

The J gene is TRBJ2-4, the V gene TRBV9; 10 bases line up with TRBD1. Germline trimming cut 0 bases from V and 3 bases from J; bases unmatched to any gene: 3. Germline CDR1 SGDLS, CDR2 YYNGEE. The CDR3 is 16 amino acids. DNA for the CDR3: TGTGCCAGCAGCGTAGGGGGACAGGGGCACAAAAACATTCAGTACTTC. It encodes CASSVGGQGHKNIQYF.

This clone was observed once. This chain joins TRBV15 and TRBJ1-2, with D possibly TRBD1 on 5 matching bases. Trimming cost V 4 bases and J 6 bases, with 9 bases left between them. CDR1 is LNHNV and CDR2 is YYDKDF in the germline V gene (reference sequence). There are 12 residues in the CDR3. This chain's CDR3 is CATSTRVDGYTF. The CDR3 region has the DNA TGTGCCACCAGCACCAGGGTTGATGGCTACACCTTC.

The chain is built from TRBV6-2 or TRBV6-3 and TRBJ1-6; D remains unclear. Germline loops: CDR1 MNHEY, CDR2 SVGEGT. Trimming took off 6 bases at V and 9 bases at J, with 21 bases between the two ends. CDR3 length: 16 residues. The CDR3 DNA sequence: TGTGCCAGCAGCTCGGGTCTGAGACCCATGAGTTCACCCCTCCACTTT. It is translated as CASSSGLRPMSSPLHF.

The chain is built from TRBV9 and TRBJ2-3, with a tentative D call TRBD1 (6 bases). The V gene's germline CDR1 is SGDLS and CDR2 YYNGEE. CDR3 length: 13 amino acids. Trimming took off 6 bases at V and 1 base at J, with 9 bases between the two ends. The CDR3 DNA reads TGTGCCAGCAACGAGGGGGGCACAGATACGCAGTATTTT. Protein: CASNEGGTDTQYF.